This T cell receptor beta chain originates from a study of OX40 agonist ivuxolimab in advanced cancers. Study at large: The dose-escalation cohort had hepatocellular carcinoma, melanoma, renal cell or head and neck cancer. The group had a mean age of 60 years, ranged from about 23 to 79, and was 80% to 90% male.

Blood sampling was done at baseline, cycle 4 day 1, and cycle 7 day 1. CDR1 is SGHNT, CDR2 YYREEE, per germline (reference sequence). This CDR3 spans 12 amino acids. V lost 4 bases, J lost 10 bases, and 14 bases lay in between. Using immunoSEQ multiplex PCR, the repertoire was profiled, and TCRdb retains in-frame clones only, with some absent. The data show some 81,000 clones, 80% to 90% seen once. This specimen consisted of CD4+ or CD8+ T cells sorted from blood, obtained in a trial of the OX40 agonist ivuxolimab. The chain employs TRBV5-4 and TRBJ1-1; TRBD1 might be the D (5 bases). This TCR came from an adult with an advanced solid tumor such as melanoma, head and neck, liver or kidney cancer. The CDR3: CASSAQGMGAFF. The CDR3 coding sequence is TGTGCCAGCAGCGCCCAGGGTATGGGAGCTTTCTTT.